Given below is one T cell receptor beta chain in context. In the authors' workflow: Amplification of reference gene primers provided the estimated nucleated cell counts. Only in-frame clones appear in the TCRdb table, and some are missing; sequencing was by immunoSEQ multiplex PCR. V and J calls and clone size come straight from that table; D and trimming were deduced from the DNA. The sample lists roughly 280,000 clones, around nine tenths seen once, with less than 2.5% in the top ten. The data derive from a study of blood T cell repertoires in COVID-19. About the research overall: Sites in the United States, Italy and Spain provided acute and convalescent COVID-19 samples. Sources were T cells, B-cell-depleted T cells, or PBMCs; the material itself was cDNA or gDNA.

Germline values: CDR1 SGHKS, CDR2 YYEKEE (reference sequence). V gave up 4 bases and J gave up 4 bases; unmatched junction bases: 17. This CDR3 spans 19 amino acids. The receptor comes from a man aged 50 to 59 with acute or convalescent COVID-19. Sequencing was carried out using peripheral blood. The chain couples TRBV5-5 to TRBJ2-2; TRBD1 matches 9 bases. The CDR3 bases are TGTGCCAGCAGCCCCTTGTCGGGGACAGGGCAGGCGATCACCGGGGAGCTGTTTTTT. This translates into CASSPLSGTGQAITGELFF.